This T cell receptor beta chain was captured by sequencing in a study of radiation and T cells in renal cell carcinoma. The time point: baseline pretreatment blood. Sample treatment: 15 Gy SBRT to primary tumor, nephrectomy 4 weeks later. Blood was sampled at baseline, 2 weeks and 4 weeks after SBRT. Repertoires were generated with immunoSEQ multiplex PCR, while TCRdb's copy carries only in-frame clones and drops some. The table includes roughly 120,000 clones, around 84% detected once. The CDR3 sequence is 11 residues long. Per germline, CDR1 DFQATT and CDR2 SNEGSKA (reference sequence). The V end was cut by 7 bases, the J end by 3 bases, with 10 bases between.

This sequence originates from an older woman with renal cell carcinoma. The sequenced sample was blood, obtained from a patient whose treatment included radiotherapy and nephrectomy. The rearrangement uses TRBV20-1 and TRBJ2-7; possibly TRBD2 for D (5 bases). CDR3 nucleotide sequence: TGCAGTGTAGAACTAGACTACGAGCAGTACTTC. It translates to CSVELDYEQYF.